This TCR beta chain comes out of a study of T cells in Graves' hyperthyroidism and ophthalmopathy. Regions amplified from RNA transcripts were the TCR beta CDR3 regions. Carried out on the TCR CDR3, a first-round RT-PCR used the HTBI primer set. One entry per CDR3 protein, called by TCRdb with MiXCR from the multiplex PCR reads. The sample has 370,000 or so distinct CDR3 sequences; about 25% are singletons. The V gene's germline CDR1 is LNHDA and CDR2 SQIVND (reference sequence). Germline trimming cut 7 bases from V and 2 bases from J; bases unmatched to any gene: 10. There are 16 residues in the CDR3.

The sequence was collected from a man aged 45 to 65 with Graves' hyperthyroidism. Sequenced sample: blood. The chain couples TRBV19 to TRBJ2-3; the match to TRBD1 covers 9 bases. CDR3 DNA sequence: TGTGCCAGTACCCCATCCCGGGACAGGGACACAGATACGCAGTATTTT. Protein sequence: CASTPSRDRDTDTQYF.